This note documents a single T cell receptor (beta chain) sequence. Germline V lookup: CDR1 KGHDR, CDR2 SFDVKD. V was pared by 2 bases and J by 3 bases, with 12 bases of the junction left unmatched. The length of the CDR3 is 18 residues. The source of the sample is a study of blood T cell repertoires in COVID-19. Looking at the study overall: The United States, Italy and Spain supplied acute and convalescent COVID-19 samples. The analysed material was cDNA or gDNA that came from T cells, B-cell-depleted T cells, or PBMCs.

Under the authors' procedure: Reference gene primers were amplified, and this amplification served to estimate nucleated cell counts. Produced via immunoSEQ multiplex PCR; TCRdb's table is partial and in-frame only. Clone size and the V and J calls come from that table; the DNA yielded D and trimming. The repertoire includes about 110,000 clones, around nine tenths of them detected once, and roughly 1.2% sits in the top ten. The chain joins TRBV24-1 to TRBJ2-1; 7 bases fit TRBD2. The sample comprised peripheral blood. This receptor was identified in a woman aged 25-40 years with acute or convalescent COVID-19. CDR3 DNA: TGTGCCACCAGTGATTATCGGCGGGGCGGGAGAAGCTACAATGAGCAGTTCTTC. Its protein product is CATSDYRRGGRSYNEQFF.